These 17 T cell receptor beta chains came from one sample sequenced in a study of cytomegalovirus exposure and HLA in healthy donors. Primers for the PCR totalled 60 Vbeta and 13 Jbeta. Clones were sequenced by immunoSEQ multiplex PCR, and TCRdb holds only the in-frame ones, with some missing. The sample contains around 150,000 clones, 82% of which appear only once. Material: PBMCs. The receptors come from a girl aged 2-10 years in good health and CMV-seropositive.

Concerning this clone itself: Different DNA sequences within this sample yield the same CDR3. The V gene is TRBV30, the J gene TRBJ2-5, with D hard to call. This CDR3 spans 12 amino acids. V lost 3 bases and J 2 bases, leaving 7 bases between the germline ends. CDR1 is GTSNPN, CDR2 SVGIG, per germline (reference sequence). The CDR3 loop is CAWSPLQETQYF. CDR3 nucleotide sequence: TGTGCCTGGAGCCCTCTGCAAGAGACCCAGTACTTC.

The chain combines TRBV2 with TRBJ1-5, with TRBD1 identical over 8 bases. The CDR3 is 14 residues long. J gave up 1 base and V 6 bases, and 2 bases lay outside the gene matches. In germline, CDR1 is SNHLY, CDR2 FYNNEI. The CDR3 DNA is TGTGCCAGCAGCGGACAGGGAAGCAATCAGCCCCAGCATTTT. Translation: CASSGQGSNQPQHF.

CDR3 protein: CASRVQGNTIYF. The CDR3 DNA sequence: TGTGCCAGCAGAGTACAGGGAAACACCATATATTTT. The J gene is TRBJ1-3, the V gene TRBV2, with D uncertain. Germline assignment: CDR1 SNHLY and CDR2 FYNNEI. CDR3 length equals 12 residues. V was clipped by 6 bases and J by 4 bases, with 7 bases between them.

This chain links TRBV11-2 with TRBJ2-1, with a weak D call TRBD1 (6 bases). CDR3 length equals 17 residues. CDR1 is SGHAT, CDR2 FQNNGV, per germline. The germline V and J ends were trimmed by 6 bases and 1 base, with 19 bases remaining between them. CDR3: CASSKLPGVFSYNEQFF. The CDR3 coding sequence is TGTGCCAGCAGTAAACTACCAGGGGTTTTTTCCTACAATGAGCAGTTCTTC. Looking up the rest from reference TRBV11-2 and TRBJ2-1 gives the full variable domain: EAGVAQSPRYKIIEKRQSVAFWCNPISGHATLYWYQQILGQGPKLLIQFQNNGVVDDSQLPKDRFSAERLKGVDSTLKIQPAKLEDSAVYLCASSKLPGVFSYNEQFFGPGTRLTVL.

The J gene is TRBJ2-5, the V gene TRBV13; TRBD2 agrees at 9 bases. With the DNA end fitting TRBJ2-7 better, the J assignment may be wrong. The CDR3 loop spans 15 amino acids. Germline lookup yields CDR1 PRHDT and CDR2 FYEKMQ (reference sequence). The CDR3 loop reads CASSLVASGINEQYF. Here the CDR3 DNA reads TGTGCCAGCAGCTTAGTGGCTAGCGGGATAAACGAGCAGTACTTC.

V and J are TRBV2 and TRBJ1-1; no firm D call. The CDR3 extends over 11 amino acids. With 7 bases removed from V and 4 bases from J, the gap between germline ends came to 7 bases. Germline CDR1 is SNHLY and CDR2 is FYNNEI. The CDR3 loop is CASTAGTEAFF. CDR3 nucleotide sequence: TGTGCCAGCACCGCGGGCACTGAAGCTTTCTTT.

The V and J genes are TRBV28 and TRBJ1-5; D is undetermined. Trimming left V 3 bases short and J 5 bases short, with 5 bases between. Germline loops: CDR1 MDHEN, CDR2 SYDVKM. This CDR3 has 12 amino acids. CDR3 sequence: CASSFPYQPQHF. Written as DNA, the CDR3 is TGTGCCAGCAGTTTCCCCTATCAGCCCCAGCATTTT.

This chain uses TRBV6-5 with TRBJ1-1, with 8 nucleotides matching TRBD1. The CDR3 totals 15 residues. CDR1 MNHEY and CDR2 SVGAGI come from the germline V gene. The V and J ends lost 5 bases and 1 base, in that order; junction bases with no gene match: 6. CDR3 sequence reads: CASSQTGTGNTEAFF. Written as DNA, the CDR3 is TGTGCCAGCAGTCAAACCGGGACAGGGAACACTGAAGCTTTCTTT.

This clone was picked up one time. The chain employs TRBV5-6 and TRBJ1-2; D is possibly TRBD1 (6 bases). The CDR3 is 17 residues long. Germline V gene data show CDR1 as SGHDT and CDR2 as YYEEEE. The V gene lost 7 bases and the J gene lost 1 base, with 23 bases spanning the gap. The CDR3, as DNA: TGTGCCAGCTCCGAACGCGGGGGCCTATACCATAACTATGGCTACACCTTC. Protein: CASSERGGLYHNYGYTF.

CDR3: CAWRRGQGSYEQYF. The DNA for the CDR3 is TGTGCCTGGAGGAGGGGACAGGGGTCCTACGAGCAGTACTTC. V gene TRBV30 combines with J gene TRBJ2-7; TRBD1 matches 10 bases. Trimming removed 3 bases from V and 1 base from J; junction bases left unmatched: 3. CDR1 is GTSNPN, CDR2 SVGIG, per germline (reference sequence). The CDR3 has 14 residues.

The chain recombines TRBV6-1 with TRBJ2-3, with TRBD2 identical over 9 bases. Germline V gene lookup returns CDR1 MNHNS and CDR2 SASEGT. The junction had 2 bases not matched to a gene; V was cut back by 4 bases and J by 3 bases. The CDR3 loop spans 14 amino acids. Written as DNA, the CDR3 is TGTGCCAGCAGTGGACTAGCGGTAACAGATACGCAGTATTTT. This translates into CASSGLAVTDTQYF.

The chain joins TRBV4-1 to TRBJ1-2; tentatively, D is TRBD1 (5 bases). Germline V lookup: CDR1 MGHRA, CDR2 YSYEKL. V was pared by 0 bases and J by 4 bases, with 12 bases between. This CDR3 spans 15 amino acids. This CDR3 is CASSQEGRASYGYTF. The CDR3 DNA reads TGCGCCAGCAGCCAAGAGGGCAGGGCATCCTATGGCTACACCTTC.

The chain employs TRBV6-5 and TRBJ1-5; D may be TRBD1 (5 bases). Germline CDR1 is MNHEY and CDR2 is SVGAGI. V was trimmed by 5 bases and J by 2 bases, leaving 13 bases between them. CDR3 length equals 15 residues. The CDR3 is CASSRDSNGNQPQHF. The CDR3 DNA reads TGTGCCAGCAGTCGAGACAGTAACGGCAATCAGCCCCAGCATTTT.

The CDR3 sequence: CSALLRGGGVQYF. CDR3 nucleotides: TGCAGCGCCCTCCTTAGGGGCGGCGGGGTGCAGTACTTC. V is TRBV29-1 and J is TRBJ2-7, with D possibly matching TRBD2 (6 bases). The CDR3 is made up of 13 amino acids. CDR1 is SQVTM, CDR2 ANQGSEA, per germline. Trimming cost V 7 bases and J 9 bases, with 22 bases left between them.

This clone showed up just a few times. The chain employs TRBV7-3 and TRBJ1-2; D gene unclear. Trimming shortened V by 5 bases and J by 8 bases, and 18 bases separated the two germline ends. CDR1 SGHTA and CDR2 FQGTGA come from the germline V gene. The CDR3 is 14 amino acids. The CDR3 sequence is CASSPTLTRRGYTF. CDR3 sequence (DNA): TGTGCCAGCAGCCCTACCCTTACACGGAGAGGCTACACCTTC.

This chain connects TRBV9 to TRBJ2-1, with D tentatively TRBD1 (6 bases). V was cut by 3 bases and J by 8 bases, with 12 bases left in between. The CDR3 covers 13 residues. Per germline, CDR1 SGDLS and CDR2 YYNGEE. The CDR3: CASSGGPFDEQFF. CDR3 bases: TGTGCCAGCAGCGGGGGGCCCTTTGATGAGCAGTTCTTC.

The chain combines TRBV29-1 with TRBJ1-1, with D unresolved. V was pared by 4 bases and J by 4 bases, with 7 bases between. CDR1 and CDR2 from the germline V gene are SQVTM and ANQGSEA. The CDR3 has 11 residues. CDR3 sequence (DNA): TGCAGCGTTGCAGGATCCACTGAAGCTTTCTTT. Protein product: CSVAGSTEAFF.